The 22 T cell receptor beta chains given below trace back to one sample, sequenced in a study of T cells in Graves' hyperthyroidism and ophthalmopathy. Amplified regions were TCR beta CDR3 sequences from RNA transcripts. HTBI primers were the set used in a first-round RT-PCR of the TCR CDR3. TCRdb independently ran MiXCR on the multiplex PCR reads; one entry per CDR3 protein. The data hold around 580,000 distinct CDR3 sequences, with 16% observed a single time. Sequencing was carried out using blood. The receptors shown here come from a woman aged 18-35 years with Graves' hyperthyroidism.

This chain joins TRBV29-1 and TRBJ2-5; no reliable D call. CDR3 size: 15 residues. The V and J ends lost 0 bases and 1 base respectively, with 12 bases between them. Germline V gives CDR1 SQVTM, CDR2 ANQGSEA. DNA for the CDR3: TGCAGCGTTGAAGATCGAGTACGGACCCAAGAGACCCAGTACTTC. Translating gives CSVEDRVRTQETQYF.

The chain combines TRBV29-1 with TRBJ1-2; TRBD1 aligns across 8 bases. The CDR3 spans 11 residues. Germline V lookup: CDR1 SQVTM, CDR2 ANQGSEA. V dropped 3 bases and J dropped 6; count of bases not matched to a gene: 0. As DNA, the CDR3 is TGCAGCGTTGAGGACAGGGATGGCTACACCTTC. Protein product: CSVEDRDGYTF.

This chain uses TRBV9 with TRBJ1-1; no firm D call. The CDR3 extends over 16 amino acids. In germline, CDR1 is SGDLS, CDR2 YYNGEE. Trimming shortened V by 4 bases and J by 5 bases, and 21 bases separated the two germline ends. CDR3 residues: CASSTRQGLELTEAFF. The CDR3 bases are TGTGCCAGCAGCACCCGACAAGGGCTGGAGCTTACTGAAGCTTTCTTT.

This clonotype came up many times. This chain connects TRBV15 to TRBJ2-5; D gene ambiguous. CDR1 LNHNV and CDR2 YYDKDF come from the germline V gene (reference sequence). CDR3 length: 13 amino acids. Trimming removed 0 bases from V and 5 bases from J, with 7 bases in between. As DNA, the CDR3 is TGTGCCACCAGCAGAGATCTAGGGGAGACCCAGTACTTC. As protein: CATSRDLGETQYF.

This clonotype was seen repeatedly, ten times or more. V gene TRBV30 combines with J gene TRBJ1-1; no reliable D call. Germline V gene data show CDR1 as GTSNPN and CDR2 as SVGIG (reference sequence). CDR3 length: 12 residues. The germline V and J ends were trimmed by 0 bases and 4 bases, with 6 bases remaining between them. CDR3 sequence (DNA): TGTGCCTGGAGTGTAAGTGCCACTGAAGCTTTCTTT. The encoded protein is CAWSVSATEAFF.

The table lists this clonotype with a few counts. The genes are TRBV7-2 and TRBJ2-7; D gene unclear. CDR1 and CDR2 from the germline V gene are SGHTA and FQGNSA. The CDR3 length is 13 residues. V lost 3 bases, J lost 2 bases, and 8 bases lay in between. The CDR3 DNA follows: TGTGCCAGCAGCTTCGAAGCGACCTACGAGCAGTACTTC. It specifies CASSFEATYEQYF.

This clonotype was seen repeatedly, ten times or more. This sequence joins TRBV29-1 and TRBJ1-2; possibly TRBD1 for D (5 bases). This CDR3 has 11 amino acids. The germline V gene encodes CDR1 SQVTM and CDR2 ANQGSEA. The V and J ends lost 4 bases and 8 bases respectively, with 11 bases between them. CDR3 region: CSVVQGRGYTF. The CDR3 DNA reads TGCAGCGTTGTGCAGGGTAGAGGCTACACCTTC.

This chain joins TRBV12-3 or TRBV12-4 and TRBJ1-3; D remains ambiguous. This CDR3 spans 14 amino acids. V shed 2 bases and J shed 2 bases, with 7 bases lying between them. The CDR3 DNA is TGTGCCAGCAGTTTAAGGACGGCTGGAAACACCATATATTTT. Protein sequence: CASSLRTAGNTIYF.

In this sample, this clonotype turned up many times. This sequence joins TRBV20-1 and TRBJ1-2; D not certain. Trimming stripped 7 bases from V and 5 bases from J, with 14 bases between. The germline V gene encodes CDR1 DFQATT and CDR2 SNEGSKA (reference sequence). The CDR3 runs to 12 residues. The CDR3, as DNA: TGCAGTGTCCCGATCGGGGAGTATGGCTACACCTTC. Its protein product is CSVPIGEYGYTF.

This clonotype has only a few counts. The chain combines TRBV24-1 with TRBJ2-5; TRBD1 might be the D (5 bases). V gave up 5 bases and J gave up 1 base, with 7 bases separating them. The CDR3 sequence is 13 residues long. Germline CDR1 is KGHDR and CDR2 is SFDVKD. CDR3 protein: CATSGQFQETQYF. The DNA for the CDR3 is TGTGCCACCAGTGGACAGTTCCAAGAGACCCAGTACTTC.

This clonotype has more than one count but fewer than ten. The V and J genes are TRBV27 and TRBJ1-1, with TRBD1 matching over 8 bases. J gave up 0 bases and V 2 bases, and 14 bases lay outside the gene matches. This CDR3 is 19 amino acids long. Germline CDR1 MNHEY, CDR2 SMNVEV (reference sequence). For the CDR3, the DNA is TGTGCCAGCAGTTTAACTTTAGGGACAGGAGGGGGCATGAACACTGAAGCTTTCTTT. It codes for CASSLTLGTGGGMNTEAFF.

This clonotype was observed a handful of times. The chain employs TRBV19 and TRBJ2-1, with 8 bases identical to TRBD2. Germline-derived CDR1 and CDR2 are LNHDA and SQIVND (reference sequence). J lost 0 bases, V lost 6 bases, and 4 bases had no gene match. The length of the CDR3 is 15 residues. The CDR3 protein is CASRNGGASYNEQFF. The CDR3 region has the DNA TGTGCCAGTAGGAACGGGGGGGCCTCCTACAATGAGCAGTTCTTC.

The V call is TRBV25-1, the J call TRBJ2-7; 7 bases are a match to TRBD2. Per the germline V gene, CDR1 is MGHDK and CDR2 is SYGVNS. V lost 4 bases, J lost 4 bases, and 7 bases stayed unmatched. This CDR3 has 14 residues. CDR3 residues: CASSGSSGAYEQYF. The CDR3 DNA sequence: TGTGCCAGCAGTGGATCTAGCGGCGCGTACGAGCAGTACTTC.

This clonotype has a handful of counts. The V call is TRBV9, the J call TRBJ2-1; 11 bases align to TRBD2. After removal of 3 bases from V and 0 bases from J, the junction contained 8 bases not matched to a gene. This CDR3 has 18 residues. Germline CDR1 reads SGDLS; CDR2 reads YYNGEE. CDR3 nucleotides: TGTGCCAGCAGCGGTAGCGGGGGGGCTTACAGCTCCTACAATGAGCAGTTCTTC. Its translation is CASSGSGGAYSSYNEQFF.

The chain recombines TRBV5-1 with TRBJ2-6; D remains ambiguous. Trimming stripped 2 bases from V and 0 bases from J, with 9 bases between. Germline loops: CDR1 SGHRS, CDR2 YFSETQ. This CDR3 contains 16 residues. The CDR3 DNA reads TGCGCCAGCAGCTTTCGGACGGTCTCTGGGGCCAACGTCCTGACTTTC. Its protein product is CASSFRTVSGANVLTF.

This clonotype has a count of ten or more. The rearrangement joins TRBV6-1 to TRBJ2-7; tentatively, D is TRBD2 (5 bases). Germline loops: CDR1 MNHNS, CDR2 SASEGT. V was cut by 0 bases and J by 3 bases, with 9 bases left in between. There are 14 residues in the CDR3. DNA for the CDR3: TGTGCCAGCAGTGAAGCGAGCGGCGACTACGAGCAGTACTTC. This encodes CASSEASGDYEQYF.

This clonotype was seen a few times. The CDR3 protein is CASRKTGGRSAGYTF. The CDR3, as DNA: TGTGCCAGCAGGAAAACAGGCGGCAGGTCGGCTGGCTACACCTTC. The gene calls are TRBV9 and TRBJ1-2; D might be TRBD1 (5 bases). Trimming removed 5 bases from V and 7 bases from J, with 21 bases in between. CDR3 size: 15 residues. Germline CDR1 reads SGDLS; CDR2 reads YYNGEE.

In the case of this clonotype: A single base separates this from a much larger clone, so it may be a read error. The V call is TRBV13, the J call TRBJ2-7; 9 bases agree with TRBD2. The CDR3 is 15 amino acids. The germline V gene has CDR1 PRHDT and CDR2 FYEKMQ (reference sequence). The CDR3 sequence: CASSLATSGFYERYF. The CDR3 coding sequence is TGTGCCAGCAGCTTAGCGACTAGCGGTTTCTACGAGCGGTACTTC.

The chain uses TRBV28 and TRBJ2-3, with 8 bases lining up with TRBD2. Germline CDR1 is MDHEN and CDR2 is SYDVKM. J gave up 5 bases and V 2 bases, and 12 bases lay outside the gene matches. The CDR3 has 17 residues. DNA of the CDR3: TGTGCCAGCAGTTTAACTAGCGGCGTTCTCCCAAGAGATACGCAGTATTTT. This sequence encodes CASSLTSGVLPRDTQYF.

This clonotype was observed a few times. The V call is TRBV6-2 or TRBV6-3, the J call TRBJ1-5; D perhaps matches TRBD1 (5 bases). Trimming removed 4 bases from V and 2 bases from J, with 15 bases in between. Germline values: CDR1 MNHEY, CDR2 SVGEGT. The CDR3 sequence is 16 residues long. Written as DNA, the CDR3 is TGTGCCAGCAGTTTCCCGCCCGGGGGAGGCAATCAGCCCCAGCATTTT. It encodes CASSFPPGGGNQPQHF.

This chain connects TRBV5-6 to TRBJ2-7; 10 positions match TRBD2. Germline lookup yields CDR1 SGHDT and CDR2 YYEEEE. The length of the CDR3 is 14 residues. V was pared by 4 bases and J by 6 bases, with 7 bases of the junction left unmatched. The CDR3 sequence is CASSDLAGVLEQYF. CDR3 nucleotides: TGTGCCAGCAGCGATCTAGCGGGAGTACTCGAGCAGTACTTC. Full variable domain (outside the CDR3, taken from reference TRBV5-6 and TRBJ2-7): DAGVTQSPTHLIKTRGQQVTLRCSPKSGHDTVSWYQQALGQGPQFIFQYYEEEERQRGNFPDRFSGHQFPNYSSELNVNALLLGDSALYLCASSDLAGVLEQYFGPGTRLTVT.

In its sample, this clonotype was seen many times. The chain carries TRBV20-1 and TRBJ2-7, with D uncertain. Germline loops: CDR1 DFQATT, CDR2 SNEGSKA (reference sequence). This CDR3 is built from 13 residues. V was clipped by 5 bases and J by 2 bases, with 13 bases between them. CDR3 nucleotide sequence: TGCAGTGCTCCTGAGACGGTGGCCTACGAGCAGTACTTC. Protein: CSAPETVAYEQYF.